This T cell receptor beta chain was sequenced in a study of blood T cell repertoires in COVID-19. Using immunoSEQ multiplex PCR, the repertoire was profiled, and TCRdb retains in-frame clones only, with some absent. Here the sample spans 70,000 to 85,000 clones, around 83% being singletons. Germline V gives CDR1 MNHEY, CDR2 SVGEGT. V lost 0 bases, J lost 10 bases, and 10 bases lay in between. The CDR3 totals 14 residues. V usage is TRBV6-2 or TRBV6-3 and J usage is TRBJ1-6; unclear D gene. The sample taken for sequencing was peripheral blood. This sequence was found in a woman aged 80 or over in a cohort sampled during active or convalescent COVID-19. The CDR3 loop reads CASSYSATRSPLHF. CDR3 DNA: TGTGCCAGCAGTTACTCAGCAACGAGATCACCCCTCCACTTT.